The clone carrying this T cell receptor beta chain has ten or more counts. Its specificity is unknown. Patients having uncontrolled infection, another autoimmune disease, pregnancy or lactation were not included. Diagnoses used clinical symptoms, serum thyroxine and TRAb, thyroid ultrasound and orbital computed tomography. There were TCR beta CDR3 regions amplified from RNA transcripts. A set of HTBI primers served as the primers for a first-round RT-PCR of the TCR CDR3. TCRdb reprocessed the multiplex PCR reads with MiXCR, giving one entry per CDR3 protein. The data hold about 570,000 distinct CDR3 sequences, with just over 45% observed a single time. This entry comes from a study of T cells in Graves' hyperthyroidism and ophthalmopathy. Notes on the study in general: Before onset, ophthalmopathy was predicted by the model a median approximately 6.5 months earlier. Blood shared most expanded thyroid clonotypes above 0.001.

The TCR sequence derives from an adult woman with Graves' disease, either hyperthyroidism or ophthalmopathy (not recorded which). The sequenced sample was peripheral blood or thyroid tissue (not recorded which).

CDR3 amino acids: CASSLVRETYEQYF. The DNA of the CDR3 is TGTGCCAGCAGCTTAGTGAGGGAGACCTACGAGCAGTACTTC. V and J are TRBV7-9 and TRBJ2-7, with TRBD2 as a possible D gene (5 bases). The V end was cut by 1 base, the J end by 2 bases, with 9 bases between. This CDR3 has 14 amino acids. CDR1 SEHNR and CDR2 FQNEAQ come from the germline V gene (reference sequence).